Each of the 2 T cell receptor beta chains below was sequenced from the same sample in a study of naive and memory T cell subsets. An equimolar mix of two oligonucleotides served as the beta constant-region primer for TRBC1 and TRBC2. Four rounds of PCR amplified the ligated cDNA using nested alpha and beta constant-region primers plus SP2. One entry per CDR3 protein, called by TCRdb with MiXCR from the UMI-ligation and nested PCR reads. Among 100,000 to 150,000 distinct CDR3 sequences, 35% to 40% were seen once, and the ten largest hold approximately 0.9%. The sample was central memory CD4+ T cells from blood. The source of these receptors is a human donor in good health.

V and J are TRBV5-1 and TRBJ2-3, with a tentative D call TRBD2 (5 bases). Germline V gives CDR1 SGHRS, CDR2 YFSETQ. V lost 0 bases, J lost 4 bases, and 9 bases lay in between. The CDR3 totals 14 residues. The DNA of the CDR3 is TGCGCCAGCAGCTTGGATCTAGCAGCAGATACGCAGTATTTT. It yields the protein CASSLDLAADTQYF.

In its sample, this clonotype was seen many times. The genes are TRBV29-1 and TRBJ2-5, with D tentatively TRBD1 (5 bases). The germline V gene has CDR1 SQVTM and CDR2 ANQGSEA. This CDR3 is built from 12 residues. V gave up 4 bases and J gave up 5 bases, with 11 bases separating them. CDR3 in amino acids: CSVGTPGETQYF. The CDR3 nucleotides read TGCAGCGTTGGGACACCAGGGGAGACCCAGTACTTC.